This T cell receptor beta chain stems from a study of T cells in localized non-small cell lung cancer. Germline values: CDR1 MNHGY, CDR2 SAAAGT. This CDR3 comprises 15 residues. Trimming removed 6 bases at V and 2 bases at J, with 14 bases between. Assay used: immunoSEQ multiplex PCR; TCRdb lists only in-frame clones, some missing. The sample records some 14,000 clones, over 25% being singletons. The sample here was lung tumor tissue, taken before any cancer treatment. The rearrangement uses TRBV6-8 and TRBJ1-5; D may be TRBD1 (5 bases). The receptor comes from a female donor aged 60 or older with stage I lung adenocarcinoma. In DNA, the CDR3 is TGTGCCAGCAGGCCGGGGGGGGTTGGCAATCAGCCCCAGCATTTT. Its protein product is CASRPGGVGNQPQHF.